The clone carrying this T cell receptor (beta chain) was detected a few times. What it binds is unknown. Before any sequencing was done, the ViraFEST assay used viral peptide pools to expand antigen-specific CD4+ T cells. CD4+ T cell isolation took place after more than eight days of culture. Participants completed two doses of the BNT162b2 or mRNA-1273 vaccine. Measured with immunoSEQ multiplex PCR; TCRdb has only the in-frame clones, and not every one. The table has roughly 59,000 clones, under 80% seen once. The data derive from a study of vaccination effects on CD4 cells after COVID-19. Between the trimmed V and J ends, which lost 3 bases and 4 bases, there was a span of 16 bases. The CDR3 sequence is 16 residues long. Germline V gene sequence: CDR1 LGHDT, CDR2 YNNKEL (reference sequence).

This TCR came from a human donor who received a COVID-19 vaccine. The genes are TRBV3-1 (or the pseudogene TRBV3-2) and TRBJ1-3; D gene ambiguous. Source: CD4+ T cells from PBMCs cultured with HCoV-OC43 spike peptides, taken after COVID-19 vaccination. Subset meaning: HCoV-OC43 spike overlapping peptide pool stimulation. The chain's CDR3 is CASSQRAVLRGNTIYF. The CDR3 region has the DNA TGTGCCAGCAGCCAGAGGGCCGTTCTGAGAGGAAACACCATATATTTT.